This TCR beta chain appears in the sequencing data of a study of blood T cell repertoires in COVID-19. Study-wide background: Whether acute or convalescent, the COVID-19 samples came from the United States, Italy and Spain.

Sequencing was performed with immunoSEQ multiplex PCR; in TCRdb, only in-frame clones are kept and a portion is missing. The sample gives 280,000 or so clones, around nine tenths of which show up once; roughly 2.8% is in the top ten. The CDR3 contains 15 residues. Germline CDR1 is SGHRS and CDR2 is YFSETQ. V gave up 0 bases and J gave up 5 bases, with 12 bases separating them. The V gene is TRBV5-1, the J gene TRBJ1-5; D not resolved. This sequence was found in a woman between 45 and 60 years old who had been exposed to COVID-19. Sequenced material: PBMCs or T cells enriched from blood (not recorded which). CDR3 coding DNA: TGCGCCAGCAGCTTGGGCGAGGGAGTGGATCAGCCCCAGCATTTT. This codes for CASSLGEGVDQPQHF.